The rows below give T cell receptor beta chains drawn from one sample of a study of T cells of healthy individuals. TCRdb fed the 5' RACE reads into MiXCR, producing one record per CDR3 protein. This sample carries some 39,000 distinct CDR3 sequences, about 4.2% of them seen once, and the ten largest clones take less than 9.5%. These TCRs come from a human donor in good health. The CDR3 runs from the conserved cysteine through the conserved F or W. The order of the fields is V gene, CDR3 protein.

V gene: TRBV7-2
CDR3 protein: CASSTRDSGISYEQYF

V gene: TRBV11-2
CDR3 protein: CASKPGGFATDTQYF

V gene: TRBV6-5
CDR3 protein: CASSYTTGEDSPLHF

V gene: TRBV29-1
CDR3 protein: CSVTTGGVYEQYF

V gene: TRBV6-5
CDR3 protein: CASSSLQGSNQPQHF

V gene: TRBV20-1
CDR3 protein: CSANRGGNEQFF

V gene: TRBV20-1
CDR3 protein: CSARDRGQPQHF

V gene: TRBV16
CDR3 protein: CASSQSSFSSEAFF

V gene: TRBV5-8
CDR3 protein: CASSLGLSVAKNIQYF

V gene: TRBV2
CDR3 protein: CASSEWSVRVIQPQHF

V gene: TRBV30
CDR3 protein: CAWRIGISAYTF

V gene: TRBV28
CDR3 protein: CASSPALAGFNEQFF

V gene: TRBV12-3/TRBV12-4
CDR3 protein: CASSQTSGSHTQYF

V gene: TRBV18
CDR3 protein: CASSPQGYFYGYTF

V gene: TRBV2
CDR3 protein: CASSELGTSGTYQQFF

V gene: TRBV5-6
CDR3 protein: CASSLSGGLRTEAFF

V gene: TRBV20-1
CDR3 protein: CSATTGVLRTDTQYF

V gene: TRBV2
CDR3 protein: CATATFQKTEAFF

V gene: TRBV27
CDR3 protein: CASSTEYSRVPGELFF

V gene: TRBV2
CDR3 protein: CASSEGVQDNQPQHF

V gene: TRBV4-1
CDR3 protein: CASSQEGRANQPQHF

V gene: TRBV12-5
CDR3 protein: CASGLVPGRGDSPLHF

V gene: TRBV12-3/TRBV12-4
CDR3 protein: CASSLVSGVEQYF

V gene: TRBV24-1
CDR3 protein: CATSDRSSRATRGTQYF

V gene: TRBV7-8
CDR3 protein: CASSQKSRGGEKLFF

V gene: TRBV4-1
CDR3 protein: CASSQRNTQGNEKLFF

V gene: TRBV27
CDR3 protein: CASSLSLLYEQYF

V gene: TRBV4-3
CDR3 protein: CASSHADRPGANVLTF

V gene: TRBV6-2/TRBV6-3
CDR3 protein: CASGPREQETQYF

V gene: TRBV20-1
CDR3 protein: CSARTSGGELETQYF